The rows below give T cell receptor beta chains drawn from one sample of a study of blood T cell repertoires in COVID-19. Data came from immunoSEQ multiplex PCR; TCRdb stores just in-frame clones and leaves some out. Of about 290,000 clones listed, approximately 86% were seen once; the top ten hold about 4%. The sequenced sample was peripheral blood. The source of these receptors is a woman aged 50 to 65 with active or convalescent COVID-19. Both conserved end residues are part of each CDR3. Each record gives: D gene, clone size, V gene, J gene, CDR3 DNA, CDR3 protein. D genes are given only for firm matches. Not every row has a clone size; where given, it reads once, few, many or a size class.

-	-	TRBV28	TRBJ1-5	TGTGCCAGCAGCTCCAGAAGTCAGCCCCAGCATTTT	CASSSRSQPQHF
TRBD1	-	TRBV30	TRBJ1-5	TGTGCCGTTGACAGGGTTAACCAGCCCCAGCATTTT	CAVDRVNQPQHF
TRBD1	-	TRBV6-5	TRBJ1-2	TGTGCCAGCAGTTATCAGGGGGCTACGAACTATGGCTACACCTTC	CASSYQGATNYGYTF
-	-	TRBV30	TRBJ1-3	TGTGCCTGGAGTGTAGGCGGCTCTGGAAACACCATATATTTT	CAWSVGGSGNTIYF
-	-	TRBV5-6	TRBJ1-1	TGTGCCAGCAGCTTGGCCGCTGAAGCTTTCTTT	CASSLAAEAFF
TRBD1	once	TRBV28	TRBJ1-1	TGTGCCAGCAGTTCGTTATTATTGACAGGGGGTAAAGTCGGAAACACTGAAGCTTTCTTT	CASSSLLLTGGKVGNTEAFF
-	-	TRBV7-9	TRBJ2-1	TGTGCCAGCAGCTTAGGCTATAACAATGAGCAGTTCTTC	CASSLGYNNEQFF
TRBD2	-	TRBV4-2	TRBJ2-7	TGTGCCAGCAGCCTCAGTATAGCGGGACTCTCCTACGAGCAGTACTTC	CASSLSIAGLSYEQYF
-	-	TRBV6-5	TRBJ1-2	TGTGCCAGCGGGAGGGACCTCACCTCCGGCTACACCTTC	CASGRDLTSGYTF
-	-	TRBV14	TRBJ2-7	TGTGCCAGCAGCCAAGCCGGGGCGGGGCGGTCCTACGAGCAGTACTTC	CASSQAGAGRSYEQYF